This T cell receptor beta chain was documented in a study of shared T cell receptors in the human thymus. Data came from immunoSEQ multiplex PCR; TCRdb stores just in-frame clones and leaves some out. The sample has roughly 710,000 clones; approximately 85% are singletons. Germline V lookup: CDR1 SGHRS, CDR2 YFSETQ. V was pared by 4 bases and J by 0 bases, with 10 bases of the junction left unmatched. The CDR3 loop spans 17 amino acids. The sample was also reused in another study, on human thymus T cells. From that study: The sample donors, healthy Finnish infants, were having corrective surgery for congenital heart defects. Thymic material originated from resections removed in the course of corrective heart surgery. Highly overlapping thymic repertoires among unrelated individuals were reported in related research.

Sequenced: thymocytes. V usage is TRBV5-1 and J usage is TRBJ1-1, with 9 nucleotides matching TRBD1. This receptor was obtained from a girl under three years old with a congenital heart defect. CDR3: CASSAGTGIYLNTEAFF. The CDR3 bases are TGCGCCAGCAGCGCCGGGACAGGGATATATCTGAACACTGAAGCTTTCTTT.